This T cell receptor (beta chain) was sequenced in a study of blood T cell repertoires in COVID-19. After removal of 4 bases from V and 0 bases from J, the junction contained 2 bases not matched to a gene. The CDR3 consists of 16 residues. Germline-derived CDR1 and CDR2 are SGHRS and YFSETQ. The assay was immunoSEQ multiplex PCR, and TCRdb's table has in-frame clones only and misses some. Here the sample spans about 200,000 clones, roughly 79% being singletons. The TCR comes from a man aged 35 to 55 who had recovered from COVID-19. Source material: PBMCs or T cells enriched from blood (not recorded which). This chain uses TRBV5-1 with TRBJ2-3, with TRBD2 matching 13 bases. CDR3 amino acids: CASSVGLAGSTDTQYF. DNA of the CDR3: TGCGCCAGCAGCGTGGGACTAGCGGGGAGCACAGATACGCAGTATTTT.